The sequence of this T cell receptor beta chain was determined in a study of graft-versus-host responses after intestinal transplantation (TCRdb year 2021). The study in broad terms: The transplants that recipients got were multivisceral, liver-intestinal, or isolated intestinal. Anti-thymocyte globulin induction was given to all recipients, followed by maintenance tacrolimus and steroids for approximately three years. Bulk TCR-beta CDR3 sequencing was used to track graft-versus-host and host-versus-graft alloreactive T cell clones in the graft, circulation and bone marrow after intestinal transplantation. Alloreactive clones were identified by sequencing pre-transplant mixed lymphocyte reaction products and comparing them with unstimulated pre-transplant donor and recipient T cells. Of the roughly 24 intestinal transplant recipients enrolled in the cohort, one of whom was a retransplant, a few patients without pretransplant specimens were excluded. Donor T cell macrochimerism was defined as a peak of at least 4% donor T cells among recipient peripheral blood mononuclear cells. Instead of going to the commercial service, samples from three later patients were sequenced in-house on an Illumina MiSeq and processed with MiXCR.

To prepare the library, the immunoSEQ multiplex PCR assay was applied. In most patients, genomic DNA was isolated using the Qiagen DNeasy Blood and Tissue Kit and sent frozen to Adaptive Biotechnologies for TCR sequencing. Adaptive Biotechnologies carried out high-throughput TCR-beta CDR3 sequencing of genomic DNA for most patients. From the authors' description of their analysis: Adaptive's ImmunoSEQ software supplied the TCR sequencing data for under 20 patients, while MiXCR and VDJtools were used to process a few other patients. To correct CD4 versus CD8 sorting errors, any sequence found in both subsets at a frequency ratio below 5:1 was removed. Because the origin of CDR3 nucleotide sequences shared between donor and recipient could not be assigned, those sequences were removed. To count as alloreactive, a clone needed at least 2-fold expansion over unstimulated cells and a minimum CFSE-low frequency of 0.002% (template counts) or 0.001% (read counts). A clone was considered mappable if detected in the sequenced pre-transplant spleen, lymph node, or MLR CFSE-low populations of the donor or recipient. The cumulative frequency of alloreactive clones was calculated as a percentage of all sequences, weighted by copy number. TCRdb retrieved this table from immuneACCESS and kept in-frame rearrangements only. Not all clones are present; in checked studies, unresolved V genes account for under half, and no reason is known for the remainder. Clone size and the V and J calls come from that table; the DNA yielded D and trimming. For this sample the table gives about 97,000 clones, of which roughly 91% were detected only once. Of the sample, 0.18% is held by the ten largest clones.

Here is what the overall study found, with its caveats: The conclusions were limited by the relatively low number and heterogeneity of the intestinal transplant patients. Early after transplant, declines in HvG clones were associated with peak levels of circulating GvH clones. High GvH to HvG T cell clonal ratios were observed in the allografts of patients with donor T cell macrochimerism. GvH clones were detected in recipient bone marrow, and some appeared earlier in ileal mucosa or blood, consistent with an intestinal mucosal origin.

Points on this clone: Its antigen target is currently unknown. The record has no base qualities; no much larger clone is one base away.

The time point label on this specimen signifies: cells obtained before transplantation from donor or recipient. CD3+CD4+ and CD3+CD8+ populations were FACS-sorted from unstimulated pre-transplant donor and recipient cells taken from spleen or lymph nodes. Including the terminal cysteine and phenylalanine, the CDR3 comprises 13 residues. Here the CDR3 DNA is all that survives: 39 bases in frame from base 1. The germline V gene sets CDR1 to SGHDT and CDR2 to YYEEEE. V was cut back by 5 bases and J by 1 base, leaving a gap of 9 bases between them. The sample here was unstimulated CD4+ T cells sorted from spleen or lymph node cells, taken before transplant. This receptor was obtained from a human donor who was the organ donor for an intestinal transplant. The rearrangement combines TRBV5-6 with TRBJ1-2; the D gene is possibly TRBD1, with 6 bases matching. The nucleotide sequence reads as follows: TGTGCCAGCAGGGGCAGGGGTAACTATGGCTACACCTTC. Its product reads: CASRGRGNYGYTF. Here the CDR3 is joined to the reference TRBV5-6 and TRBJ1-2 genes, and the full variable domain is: DAGVTQSPTHLIKTRGQQVTLRCSPKSGHDTVSWYQQALGQGPQFIFQYYEEEERQRGNFPDRFSGHQFPNYSSELNVNALLLGDSALYLCASRGRGNYGYTFGSGTRLTVV.